Presented here are 27 T cell receptor beta chains from one specimen sequenced in a study of blood T cell repertoires in COVID-19. Assay: immunoSEQ multiplex PCR; the TCRdb copy retains only in-frame clones and omits some. The repertoire includes about 230,000 clones, around 86% of them detected once, and around a tenth sits in the top ten. The sample comprised peripheral blood. The receptors were gathered from a man aged 45-65 years with COVID-19, enrolled during active disease.

The chain employs TRBV6-5 and TRBJ1-5; maybe TRBD1 (5 bases). Trimming cost V 3 bases and J 10 bases, with 13 bases left between them. This CDR3 has 13 residues. CDR1 is MNHEY and CDR2 is SVGAGI in the germline V gene. The CDR3 DNA reads as TGTGCCAGCAGTTATTCCCGGGACTTTCCCCAGCATTTT. Amino acid sequence: CASSYSRDFPQHF.

This chain links TRBV2 with TRBJ2-7; TRBD1 aligns across 8 bases. The germline V gene encodes CDR1 SNHLY and CDR2 FYNNEI. The CDR3 runs to 14 residues. After removal of 4 bases from V and 3 bases from J, the junction contained 5 bases not matched to a gene. The CDR3 nucleotides read TGTGCCAGCAGTGCCCAGGGGGCGATCTACGAGCAGTACTTC. Its protein product is CASSAQGAIYEQYF.

The chain joins TRBV6-5 to TRBJ1-2; 8 bases line up with TRBD1. The CDR3 is made up of 16 amino acids. Germline lookup yields CDR1 MNHEY and CDR2 SVGAGI. V shed 4 bases, J shed 6 bases, and the junction held 13 bases outside the gene matches. CDR3: CASSSTIGTGSHGYTF. CDR3 sequence (DNA): TGTGCCAGCAGTTCTACTATCGGGACAGGATCCCATGGCTACACCTTC.

The chain recombines TRBV12-5 with TRBJ2-3, with 7 positions matching TRBD1. Unmatched junction bases numbered 6, after V lost 5 bases and J lost 4 bases. This CDR3 spans 14 amino acids. CDR1 is LGHNT, CDR2 FRNRAP, per germline. CDR3 coding DNA: TGTGCTAGTGGTAAGAGACAGGGTTCAGATACGCAGTATTTT. It codes for CASGKRQGSDTQYF.

Comment on this clone: The identical CDR3 is also encoded by other nucleotide sequences in the sample. The chain has TRBV7-8 and TRBJ2-7; 7 nucleotides match TRBD1. Germline loops: CDR1 SGHVS, CDR2 FQNEAQ. CDR3 size: 14 residues. The V segment lost 0 bases and the J segment 2 bases; nucleotides outside the gene matches: 1. The CDR3: CASSLAGQTYEQYF. The CDR3 DNA is TGTGCCAGCAGCTTAGCGGGACAGACCTACGAGCAGTACTTC.

The chain is built from TRBV27 and TRBJ1-5, with 7 bases identical to TRBD1. The length of the CDR3 is 16 residues. Germline V gives CDR1 MNHEY, CDR2 SMNVEV (reference sequence). J gave up 0 bases and V 0 bases, and 2 bases lay outside the gene matches. The CDR3 region has the DNA TGTGCCAGCAGTTTATCATCAGGGGGTAGCAATCAGCCCCAGCATTTT. This translates into CASSLSSGGSNQPQHF.

The rearrangement links TRBV14 to TRBJ2-3; 11 bases align to TRBD2. The CDR3 contains 16 residues. Germline CDR1 SGHDN, CDR2 FVKESK. The V and J ends lost 4 bases and 7 bases, in that order; junction bases with no gene match: 10. For the CDR3, the DNA is TGTGCCAGCAGCCTCTTTGCAGGGACTAGCGGCAATACGCAGTATTTT. This codes for CASSLFAGTSGNTQYF.

By sample share, this clone is large. The chain employs TRBV7-2 and TRBJ2-1; D perhaps matches TRBD2 (6 bases). The V and J ends lost 1 base and 9 bases respectively, with 13 bases between them. This CDR3 has 14 residues. The V gene's germline CDR1 is SGHTA and CDR2 FQGNSA. CDR3 nucleotides: TGTGCCAGCAGCTTAGGGGGGGTCAACAGTGAGCAGTTCTTC. It is translated as CASSLGGVNSEQFF.

The sample holds a few counts of this clone. The chain links TRBV28 to TRBJ2-7; 7 bases align to TRBD1. The CDR3 is made up of 13 amino acids. V lost 6 bases, J lost 3 bases, and 5 bases stayed unmatched. CDR1 and CDR2 from the germline V gene are MDHEN and SYDVKM. The CDR3 spells CASRSTGNYEQYF. The CDR3 bases are TGTGCCAGCAGGTCGACAGGGAACTACGAGCAGTACTTC.

The chain combines TRBV7-9 with TRBJ1-1, with 8 bases that match TRBD1. The CDR3 is 12 amino acids. With V trimmed by 5 bases and J by 12 bases, 8 bases remained unmatched. CDR1 is SEHNR and CDR2 is FQNEAQ in the germline V gene (reference sequence). CDR3 amino acids: CASSHRDRRTFF. The DNA for the CDR3 is TGTGCCAGCAGCCACCGGGACAGGAGAACTTTCTTT. The full variable domain, its missing parts supplied by reference TRBV7-9 and TRBJ1-1, is DTGVSQNPRHKITKRGQNVTFRCDPISEHNRLYWYRQTLGQGPEFLTYFQNEAQLEKSRLLSDRFSAERPKGSFSTLEIQRTEQGDSAMYLCASSHRDRRTFFGQGTRLTVV.

This chain connects TRBV13 to TRBJ2-3, with D possibly being TRBD2 (6 bases). The CDR3 extends over 15 amino acids. Trimming stripped 5 bases from V and 1 base from J, with 13 bases between. Germline CDR1 reads PRHDT; CDR2 reads FYEKMQ (reference sequence). CDR3 region: CASSMTGTRTDTQYF. In DNA, the CDR3 is TGTGCCAGCAGCATGACCGGGACTCGCACAGATACGCAGTATTTT.

The rearrangement uses TRBV18 and TRBJ2-7; D unclear. The CDR3 covers 12 residues. V was clipped by 5 bases and J by 5 bases, with 10 bases between them. Germline V gives CDR1 KGHSH, CDR2 LQKENI. The CDR3 DNA reads TGTGCCAGCTCATCGAATCGCGACGAGCAGTACTTC. Translated: CASSSNRDEQYF.

This clone occurred once. This rearrangement joins TRBV5-4 to TRBJ1-2; TRBD1 matches at 8 bases. V gave up 3 bases and J gave up 0 bases; unmatched junction bases: 7. The CDR3 sequence is 16 residues long. The germline V gene encodes CDR1 SGHNT and CDR2 YYREEE (reference sequence). CDR3 sequence: CASSSGGQGTNYGYTF. CDR3 nucleotide sequence: TGTGCCAGCAGCTCGGGAGGACAGGGAACTAACTATGGCTACACCTTC.

This chain uses TRBV18 with TRBJ1-4; a weak D match, TRBD1 (5 bases). V was clipped by 2 bases and J by 0 bases, with 10 bases between them. Per the germline V gene, CDR1 is KGHSH and CDR2 is LQKENI. The CDR3 length is 16 residues. The CDR3 sequence is CASSPGAGATNEKLFF. For the CDR3, the DNA is TGTGCCAGCTCACCAGGGGCCGGAGCAACTAATGAAAAACTGTTTTTT.

This clone was detected only once. The V call is TRBV9, the J call TRBJ2-3; TRBD2 matches 15 bases. The CDR3 sequence is 18 residues long. The germline V gene encodes CDR1 SGDLS and CDR2 YYNGEE. V shed 4 bases and J 2 bases; nucleotides not matched to a gene: 8. The CDR3 sequence is CASSPGTSGRIYTDTQYF. DNA of the CDR3: TGTGCCAGCAGCCCTGGGACTAGCGGGAGGATATACACAGATACGCAGTATTTT. Using reference TRBV9 and TRBJ2-3 for the parts outside the CDR3, the full variable domain is DSGVTQTPKHLITATGQRVTLRCSPRSGDLSVYWYQQSLDQGLQFLIQYYNGEERAKGNILERFSAQQFPDLHSELNLSSLELGDSALYFCASSPGTSGRIYTDTQYFGPGTRLTVL.

There are a few counts of this clone. The V and J genes are TRBV6-5 and TRBJ2-5, with D perhaps matching TRBD2 (5 bases). The V and J ends lost 7 bases and 1 base respectively, with 10 bases between them. Germline V gives CDR1 MNHEY, CDR2 SVGAGI. The CDR3 has 13 amino acids. CDR3 residues: CASTPGSQETQYF. CDR3 in DNA: TGTGCCAGCACCCCGGGAAGCCAAGAGACCCAGTACTTC.

The genes are TRBV5-4 and TRBJ1-2, with D maybe TRBD1 (6 bases). V lost 4 bases and J 4 bases, leaving 11 bases between the germline ends. CDR3 size: 13 residues. Germline V gives CDR1 SGHNT, CDR2 YYREEE (reference sequence). The chain's CDR3 is CASSKQGVYGYTF. Written as DNA, the CDR3 is TGTGCCAGCAGCAAACAGGGTGTCTATGGCTACACCTTC.

The genes are TRBV4-1 and TRBJ2-7, with 7 bases matching TRBD1. This CDR3 spans 14 amino acids. Germline assignment: CDR1 MGHRA and CDR2 YSYEKL. Trimming removed 4 bases from V and 1 base from J; junction bases left unmatched: 4. The CDR3 is CASSPLQGSYEQYF. The DNA of the CDR3 is TGCGCCAGCAGCCCCCTACAGGGGTCCTACGAGCAGTACTTC.

The gene calls are TRBV7-2 and TRBJ1-1, with 7 bases matching TRBD1. Germline loops: CDR1 SGHTA, CDR2 FQGNSA. V dropped 6 bases and J dropped 2; count of bases not matched to a gene: 3. The CDR3 spans 13 residues. The CDR3 region is CASRGQINTEAFF. The CDR3 DNA reads as TGTGCCAGCAGGGGACAGATTAACACTGAAGCTTTCTTT.

This sequence joins TRBV2 and TRBJ2-5; D gene ambiguous. CDR1 and CDR2 (germline): SNHLY, FYNNEI. This CDR3 has 15 amino acids. V was clipped by 4 bases and J by 3 bases, with 15 bases between them. CDR3 nucleotides: TGTGCCAGCAGTGGGTTAGCTGTGGGTGAAGAGACCCAGTACTTC. Translated: CASSGLAVGEETQYF.

The chain is built from TRBV7-2 and TRBJ1-2; D gene uncertain. Germline CDR1 and CDR2: SGHTA and FQGNSA. The V and J ends lost 5 bases and 5 bases respectively, with 12 bases between them. The CDR3 extends over 13 amino acids. CDR3 amino acids: CASSASGPYGYTF. The CDR3 coding sequence is TGTGCCAGCAGCGCGAGCGGTCCATATGGCTACACCTTC.

The chain employs TRBV7-9 and TRBJ2-3, with 8 bases lining up with TRBD1. CDR1 and CDR2 (germline): SEHNR, FQNEAQ (reference sequence). The V segment lost 5 bases and the J segment 5 bases; nucleotides outside the gene matches: 15. The CDR3 has 17 amino acids. Here the CDR3 DNA reads TGTGCCAGCAGCCAAGGAGGCCTCGGCGGGACAGGAGATACGCAGTATTTT. Its protein is CASSQGGLGGTGDTQYF.

The chain links TRBV7-9 to TRBJ2-2; D uncertain. The V gene's germline CDR1 is SEHNR and CDR2 FQNEAQ (reference sequence). This CDR3 spans 12 amino acids. V was clipped by 5 bases and J by 6 bases, with 7 bases between them. As DNA, the CDR3 is TGTGCCAGCAGCCGCGTCCCCGGGGAGCTGTTTTTT. Translation gives CASSRVPGELFF.

The genes are TRBV20-1 and TRBJ2-7; D is perhaps TRBD1 (5 bases). The CDR3 has 14 residues. Trimming took 3 bases from V and 7 from J, leaving 19 bases between them. Per the germline V gene, CDR1 is DFQATT and CDR2 is SNEGSKA (reference sequence). CDR3 region: CSASSFQKAGEQYF. CDR3 in DNA: TGCAGTGCTAGTTCTTTTCAGAAAGCAGGGGAGCAGTACTTC.

The chain links TRBV29-1 to TRBJ2-5, with 10 bases lining up with TRBD2. From germline, CDR1 is SQVTM and CDR2 ANQGSEA. V lost 6 bases, J lost 5 bases, and 6 bases stayed unmatched. The CDR3 is 13 amino acids. The CDR3 loop reads CSVGGLAPETQYF. CDR3 nucleotides: TGCAGCGTCGGGGGACTAGCGCCCGAGACCCAGTACTTC. The variable domain in full, completed from reference TRBV29-1 and TRBJ2-5, reads SAVISQKPSRDICQRGTSLTIQCQVDSQVTMMFWYRQQPGQSLTLIATANQGSEATYESGFVIDKFPISRPNLTFSTLTVSNMSPEDSSIYLCSVGGLAPETQYFGPGTRLLVL.

The chain couples TRBV23-1 to TRBJ1-5; D unclear. Being an ORF, TRBV23-1 has a function that is uncertain. Deletions cut 6 bases from V and 9 bases from J, with 9 bases between. This CDR3 is built from 11 residues. The CDR3 reads CASRPSRPQHF. CDR3 bases: TGCGCCAGCAGACCGAGTAGGCCCCAGCATTTT.

This clone has a handful of counts. The genes are TRBV19 and TRBJ2-1, with 7 bases that match TRBD1. Trimming at V came to 6 bases and at J to 0 bases, leaving 5 bases not matched to a gene. The CDR3 consists of 15 residues. The germline gives CDR1 LNHDA, CDR2 SQIVND (reference sequence). CDR3 sequence: CASRSTGVSYNEQFF. The CDR3 DNA is TGTGCCAGTAGATCAACAGGGGTCTCCTACAATGAGCAGTTCTTC.